This T cell receptor (beta chain) was retrieved from a study of blood T cell repertoires in COVID-19. The overall study: T cells, B-cell-depleted T cells, or PBMCs supplied cDNA or gDNA.

Per the original methods: Reference gene primer amplification gave nucleated cell count estimates. TCRdb's table, derived via immunoSEQ multiplex PCR, lists solely in-frame clones and lacks some. The V and J calls and clone size were taken over from that table, and D and trimming were inferred from the DNA. The repertoire includes about 160,000 clones, 82% of them detected once, and approximately 16% sits in the top ten. The CDR3 sequence is 15 residues long. Per the germline V gene, CDR1 is LNHDA and CDR2 is SQIVND (reference sequence). With 0 bases removed from V and 1 base from J, the gap between germline ends came to 9 bases.

This TCR came from a human donor with acute or convalescent COVID-19. The donor label of this sample is uncertain. J is TRBJ1-2 and V is TRBV19, with D uncertain. The source material was peripheral blood. CDR3 protein: CASSIEVGRNYGYTF. CDR3 DNA sequence: TGTGCCAGTAGTATAGAGGTCGGTCGTAACTATGGCTACACCTTC.